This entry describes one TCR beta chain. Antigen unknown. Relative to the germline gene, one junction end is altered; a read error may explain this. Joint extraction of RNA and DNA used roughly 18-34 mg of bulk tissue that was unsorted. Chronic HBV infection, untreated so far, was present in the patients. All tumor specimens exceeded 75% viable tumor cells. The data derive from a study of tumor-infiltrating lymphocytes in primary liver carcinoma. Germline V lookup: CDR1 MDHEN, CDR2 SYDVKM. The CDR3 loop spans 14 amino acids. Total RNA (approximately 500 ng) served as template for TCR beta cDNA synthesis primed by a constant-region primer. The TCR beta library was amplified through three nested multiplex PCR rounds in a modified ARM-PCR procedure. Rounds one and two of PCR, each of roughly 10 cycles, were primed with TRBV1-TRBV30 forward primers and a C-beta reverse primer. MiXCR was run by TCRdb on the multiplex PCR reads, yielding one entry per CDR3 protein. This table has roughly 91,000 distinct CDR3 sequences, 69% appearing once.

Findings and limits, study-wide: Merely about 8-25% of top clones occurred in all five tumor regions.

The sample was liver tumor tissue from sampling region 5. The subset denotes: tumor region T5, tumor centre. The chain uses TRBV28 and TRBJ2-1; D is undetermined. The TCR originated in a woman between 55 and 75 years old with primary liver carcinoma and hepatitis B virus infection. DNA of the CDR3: TGTGCCAGCAAAGCTTCGAACTCCTACAATGAGCGGTTCTTC. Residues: CASKASNSYNERFF.